The 32 T cell receptor beta chains below come from one sample, sequenced in a study of cytomegalovirus exposure and HLA in healthy donors. Amplification used 60 Vbeta primers and 13 Jbeta primers. Using immunoSEQ multiplex PCR, the repertoire was profiled, and TCRdb retains in-frame clones only, with some absent. Of approximately 300,000 clones in the sample, 80% were seen once. The sequenced sample consisted of PBMCs. All receptors derive from a girl aged 2 to 9 in good health and CMV-seronegative.

This clone was seen a few times. This chain links TRBV5-8 with TRBJ2-5, with TRBD1 as a possible D gene (6 bases). Per the germline V gene, CDR1 is SGHTS and CDR2 is YDEGEE. V shed 2 bases and J shed 2 bases, with 22 bases lying between them. There are 18 residues in the CDR3. The CDR3 reads CASSFQGGGLVRQETQYF. The CDR3 nucleotides read TGTGCCAGCAGCTTTCAAGGGGGTGGGCTAGTCAGACAAGAGACCCAGTACTTC.

The CDR3 nucleotides are TGTGCCAGCAGCGTAGCTTCCAGGGCCAGGGTTGAGCAGTTCTTC. This codes for CASSVASRARVEQFF. The chain links TRBV9 to TRBJ2-1; a possible D gene is TRBD1 (5 bases). The CDR3 spans 15 residues. Germline CDR1 reads SGDLS; CDR2 reads YYNGEE. Trimming shortened V by 0 bases and J by 9 bases, and 16 bases separated the two germline ends.

The rearrangement joins TRBV5-4 to TRBJ2-1, with 11 positions matching TRBD2. Germline V lookup: CDR1 SGHNT, CDR2 YYREEE (reference sequence). V shed 0 bases and J 9 bases; nucleotides not matched to a gene: 8. CDR3 length equals 16 residues. CDR3 sequence: CASSLVVAGGISEQFF. In DNA, the CDR3 is TGTGCCAGCAGCTTGGTGGTAGCGGGGGGGATCAGTGAGCAGTTCTTC.

The chain combines TRBV5-6 with TRBJ1-1; the D gene is possibly TRBD1 (5 bases). V lost 2 bases to trimming and J lost 6 bases, with 5 bases between them. The germline gives CDR1 SGHDT, CDR2 YYEEEE. The CDR3 length is 11 residues. The CDR3 loop reads CASSLGAEAFF. The CDR3, as DNA: TGTGCCAGCAGCTTAGGGGCTGAAGCTTTCTTT.

The rearrangement uses TRBV10-3 and TRBJ1-2, with D tentatively TRBD1 (6 bases). This CDR3 is built from 12 residues. Trimming removed 0 bases at V and 10 bases at J, with 9 bases between. Germline CDR1 ENHRY, CDR2 SYGVKD. The CDR3 reads CAISESGALYTF. CDR3 bases: TGTGCCATCAGTGAGTCGGGGGCACTCTACACCTTC.

The chain joins TRBV18 to TRBJ2-7, with D uncertain. Germline V gene lookup returns CDR1 KGHSH and CDR2 LQKENI. Deletions cut 2 bases from V and 6 bases from J, with 11 bases between. The CDR3 sequence is 13 residues long. In DNA, the CDR3 is TGTGCCAGCTCACCAAGACAAGACATCGAGCAGTACTTC. It encodes CASSPRQDIEQYF.

CDR3 loop: CASRISGSTDTQYF. DNA for the CDR3: TGTGCCAGCAGGATTAGCGGGAGCACAGATACGCAGTATTTT. This chain links TRBV6-6 with TRBJ2-3; 7 bases match TRBD2. CDR1 and CDR2 (germline): MNHNY, SVGAGI (reference sequence). The CDR3 has 14 residues. Trimming at V came to 6 bases and at J to 0 bases, leaving 3 bases not matched to a gene.

The chain carries TRBV10-1 and TRBJ2-5, with a tentative D call TRBD1 (5 bases). Trimming shortened V by 3 bases and J by 5 bases, and 13 bases separated the two germline ends. Per germline, CDR1 WNHNN and CDR2 SYGVQD (reference sequence). The CDR3 runs 14 residues. CDR3 DNA sequence: TGCGCCAGCAGTGACCGGCAGGGCTGGGAGACCCAGTACTTC. It codes for CASSDRQGWETQYF.

This rearrangement joins TRBV27 to TRBJ1-1; D might be TRBD1 (5 bases). The germline CDR1 and CDR2 sequences are MNHEY and SMNVEV (reference sequence). This CDR3 spans 15 amino acids. Trimming removed 3 bases at V and 4 bases at J, with 15 bases between. The CDR3 region has the DNA TGTGCCAGCAGTTTTATACAGACCCAGGGCACTGAAGCTTTCTTT. Encoded protein: CASSFIQTQGTEAFF.

The chain recombines TRBV5-1 with TRBJ1-4; TRBD1 matches 7 bases. Germline CDR1 SGHRS, CDR2 YFSETQ. The V gene end was trimmed by 4 bases and the J gene end by 4 bases; junction bases not matched to a gene: 7. The CDR3 has 15 residues. The CDR3: CASSPRGQLNEKLFF. In DNA, the CDR3 is TGCGCCAGCAGCCCCAGGGGACAGCTTAATGAAAAACTGTTTTTT.

J is TRBJ2-7 and V is TRBV5-6; D might be TRBD2 (5 bases). Germline CDR1 SGHDT, CDR2 YYEEEE. The CDR3 has 14 amino acids. Trimming cost V 4 bases and J 4 bases, with 15 bases left between them. CDR3 in DNA: TGTGCCAGCAGCCAACTAGTATCTTTATACGAGCAGTACTTC. Its protein product is CASSQLVSLYEQYF.

The J gene is TRBJ2-3, the V gene TRBV5-1; a possible D gene is TRBD1 (6 bases). Per germline, CDR1 SGHRS and CDR2 YFSETQ. The CDR3 sequence is 15 residues long. The V end was cut by 0 bases, the J end by 4 bases, with 12 bases between. The CDR3 DNA reads TGCGCCAGCAGCTTGGATGGACAGTGGGCAGATACGCAGTATTTT. Translated, it gives CASSLDGQWADTQYF.

The chain employs TRBV19 and TRBJ1-5, with D possibly matching TRBD1 (6 bases). Germline CDR1 LNHDA, CDR2 SQIVND (reference sequence). CDR3 length: 15 residues. Trimming removed 9 bases from V and 2 bases from J, with 17 bases in between. DNA of the CDR3: TGTGCCAGCTGTTACAGGGTGGCGGGCAATCAGCCCCAGCATTTT. Its translation: CASCYRVAGNQPQHF.

The chain uses TRBV27 and TRBJ2-1; D may be TRBD2 (6 bases). CDR1 MNHEY and CDR2 SMNVEV come from the germline V gene (reference sequence). Trimming stripped 7 bases from V and 9 bases from J, with 25 bases between. This CDR3 is built from 16 residues. The CDR3 sequence: CASNHLWAPGGGEQFF. The DNA for the CDR3 is TGTGCCAGCAACCACTTGTGGGCTCCCGGGGGAGGTGAGCAGTTCTTC.

The chain has TRBV7-2 and TRBJ2-7; perhaps TRBD1 as D (6 bases). Between the trimmed V and J ends, which lost 3 bases and 1 base, there was a span of 19 bases. CDR3 length: 17 residues. Germline CDR1 reads SGHTA; CDR2 reads FQGNSA. Here the CDR3 reads CASSFKPTGPTSYEQYF. In DNA, the CDR3 is TGTGCCAGCAGCTTTAAACCTACAGGGCCGACTTCCTACGAGCAGTACTTC.

V gene TRBV7-9 combines with J gene TRBJ2-1, with 8 nucleotides matching TRBD2. The germline gives CDR1 SEHNR, CDR2 FQNEAQ (reference sequence). Losses at the gene ends were 0 bases for V and 0 bases for J; bases not matched to a gene: 7. There are 18 residues in the CDR3. CDR3 DNA: TGTGCCAGCAGCTTAGCAGGACTAGCCCAGAGCTCCTACAATGAGCAGTTCTTC. Translating it yields CASSLAGLAQSSYNEQFF. The variable domain in full, completed from reference TRBV7-9 and TRBJ2-1, reads DTGVSQNPRHKITKRGQNVTFRCDPISEHNRLYWYRQTLGQGPEFLTYFQNEAQLEKSRLLSDRFSAERPKGSFSTLEIQRTEQGDSAMYLCASSLAGLAQSSYNEQFFGPGTRLTVL.

V is TRBV9 and J is TRBJ2-1; D perhaps matches TRBD2 (7 bases). CDR1 and CDR2 from the germline V gene are SGDLS and YYNGEE. V lost 2 bases, J lost 4 bases, and 16 bases lay in between. CDR3 length: 16 amino acids. The DNA of the CDR3 is TGTGCCAGCAGCGTTTTGGGGGGGCAGGGTTACAATGAGCAGTTCTTC. It is translated as CASSVLGGQGYNEQFF. Variable domain in full (rest from reference TRBV9 and TRBJ2-1): DSGVTQTPKHLITATGQRVTLRCSPRSGDLSVYWYQQSLDQGLQFLIQYYNGEERAKGNILERFSAQQFPDLHSELNLSSLELGDSALYFCASSVLGGQGYNEQFFGPGTRLTVL.

The V call is TRBV28, the J call TRBJ2-5; 10 bases agree with TRBD2. Judging by the DNA end, TRBJ2-7 fits better; the J call may be wrong. The CDR3 spans 15 residues. Germline V gene data show CDR1 as MDHEN and CDR2 as SYDVKM. The CDR3 DNA follows: TGTGCCAGCAGTTTAGAACTAGCGGGACCCTACGAGCAGTACTTC. This translates into CASSLELAGPYEQYF.

The chain employs TRBV21-1 and TRBJ1-5. TRBV21-1 is a known pseudogene. The CDR3 contains 15 residues. The CDR3 nucleotides are TGTGCCAGCCGTTCCCCCACGTCGGGCAATCAGCCCCAGCATTTT. This codes for CASRSPTSGNQPQHF.

In DNA, the CDR3 is TGCGCCAGTTCTAGGCGGGGGGGCATACAAGAGACCCAGTACTTC. Amino acids: CASSRRGGIQETQYF. V usage is TRBV5-1 and J usage is TRBJ2-5; 9 nucleotides match TRBD2. Trimming cost V 8 bases and J 2 bases; bases outside gene matches: 10. CDR1 and CDR2 (germline): SGHRS, YFSETQ. The CDR3 loop spans 15 amino acids. The variable domain in full, with the rest retrieved from reference TRBV5-1 and TRBJ2-5, is KAGVTQTPRYLIKTRGQQVTLSCSPISGHRSVSWYQQTPGQGLQFLFEYFSETQRNKGNFPGRFSGRQFSNSRSEMNVSTLELGDSALYLCASSRRGGIQETQYFGPGTRLLVL.

The gene calls are TRBV5-4 and TRBJ2-1; 7 nucleotides align to TRBD2. V was clipped by 5 bases and J by 1 base; unmatched bases: 6. Germline assignment: CDR1 SGHNT and CDR2 YYREEE (reference sequence). The CDR3 is made up of 15 amino acids. CDR3 region: CASRSPSGSYNEQFF. In DNA form, the CDR3 reads TGTGCCAGCAGGTCCCCTAGCGGTTCCTACAATGAGCAGTTCTTC.

The chain is built from TRBV13 and TRBJ1-3; 8 bases agree with TRBD1. Per germline, CDR1 PRHDT and CDR2 FYEKMQ (reference sequence). This CDR3 spans 14 amino acids. V dropped 3 bases and J dropped 8; count of bases not matched to a gene: 6. CDR3 in DNA: TGTGCCAGCAGCTTGGGACAGGCGGTGGACACCATATATTTT. Protein sequence: CASSLGQAVDTIYF.

This rearrangement joins TRBV7-4 to TRBJ1-2; the D is unclear. Looked up from germline, CDR1 is SGHVT and CDR2 is SQSDAQ. Deletions cut 5 bases from V and 7 bases from J, with 17 bases between. The CDR3 length is 14 residues. As DNA, the CDR3 is TGTGCCAGCAGCCCCATCGGGAATGAGGGTGGCTACACCTTC. This sequence encodes CASSPIGNEGGYTF.

This clone has more than one count but fewer than ten. The chain's CDR3 is CATSGQGNGDTQYF. The CDR3 DNA follows: TGTGCCACCTCGGGACAGGGGAACGGGGATACGCAGTATTTT. The rearrangement uses TRBV10-3 and TRBJ2-3, with TRBD1 matching 10 bases. The germline V gene has CDR1 ENHRY and CDR2 SYGVKD. The V gene end was trimmed by 10 bases and the J gene end by 6 bases; junction bases not matched to a gene: 10. The CDR3 runs 14 residues.

The chain is built from TRBV7-3 and TRBJ2-6, with 7 bases matching TRBD1. CDR3 size: 18 residues. CDR1 is SGHTA, CDR2 FQGTGA, per germline. V lost 4 bases to trimming and J lost 0 bases; unmatched junction nucleotides: 9. The CDR3 sequence is CASSSQGYFHSGANVLTF. CDR3 in DNA: TGTGCCAGCAGCTCACAGGGGTATTTCCACTCTGGGGCCAACGTCCTGACTTTC.

The rearrangement uses TRBV9 and TRBJ2-7, with a weak D call TRBD2 (6 bases). Germline V CDR1 and CDR2: SGDLS, YYNGEE. The CDR3 runs to 13 residues. The V and J ends lost 3 bases and 7 bases respectively, with 14 bases between them. The CDR3 protein is CASSARDSAEQYF. Here the CDR3 DNA reads TGTGCCAGCAGCGCCAGGGACTCCGCGGAGCAGTACTTC.

Of note for this clone: One end of the junction fails to match germline, which may point to a read error. This sequence joins TRBV7-9 and TRBJ2-7; 8 nucleotides match TRBD1. Germline CDR1 reads SEHNR; CDR2 reads FQNEAQ (reference sequence). The CDR3 runs 14 residues. As DNA, the CDR3 is TGTTCCAGCAGCTTAGGACAGGGCTCCTACGAGCAGTACTTC. Translating gives CSSSLGQGSYEQYF.

This chain joins TRBV2 and TRBJ2-7; 13 nucleotides align to TRBD2. The CDR3 is 15 amino acids. The J segment lost 4 bases and the V segment lost 6 bases, leaving 6 bases of the junction unmatched. Per the germline V gene, CDR1 is SNHLY and CDR2 is FYNNEI. CDR3 nucleotide sequence: TGTGCCAGCAGGCGACTAGCGGGGGGTAGGTACGAGCAGTACTTC. This gives the protein CASRRLAGGRYEQYF.

The V gene is TRBV28, the J gene TRBJ2-1; 9 nucleotides line up with TRBD1. After removal of 4 bases from V and 4 bases from J, the junction contained 5 bases not matched to a gene. Germline assignment: CDR1 MDHEN and CDR2 SYDVKM. The CDR3 runs 15 residues. The CDR3 DNA reads TGTGCCAGCAGTTCTCCCGGGACAGGGTACAATGAGCAGTTCTTC. Amino acids: CASSSPGTGYNEQFF.

The chain combines TRBV4-1 with TRBJ2-2; no reliable D call. CDR3 length equals 15 residues. Trimming cost V 0 bases and J 1 base, with 6 bases left between them. CDR1 is MGHRA, CDR2 YSYEKL, per germline. The DNA for the CDR3 is TGCGCCAGCAGCCAAGATTCGGGGAACACCGGGGAGCTGTTTTTT. Translating it yields CASSQDSGNTGELFF.

This rearrangement joins TRBV2 to TRBJ2-7; 8 nucleotides line up with TRBD1. This CDR3 is built from 13 residues. Germline-derived CDR1 and CDR2 are SNHLY and FYNNEI. J was trimmed by 5 bases and V by 5 bases; bases with no gene match: 5. This CDR3 reads CASSQGQANEQYF. In DNA form, the CDR3 reads TGTGCCAGCAGTCAGGGACAGGCGAACGAGCAGTACTTC.

The table lists this clone with a few counts. The gene calls are TRBV28 and TRBJ2-2; perhaps TRBD2 as D (7 bases). This CDR3 is built from 15 residues. V lost 7 bases and J 5 bases, leaving 17 bases between the germline ends. The germline gives CDR1 MDHEN, CDR2 SYDVKM. In nucleotides, the CDR3 is TGTGCCAGCACTCCCCTCGGGGGGCTAACCGGGGAGCTGTTTTTT. Translated, it gives CASTPLGGLTGELFF.